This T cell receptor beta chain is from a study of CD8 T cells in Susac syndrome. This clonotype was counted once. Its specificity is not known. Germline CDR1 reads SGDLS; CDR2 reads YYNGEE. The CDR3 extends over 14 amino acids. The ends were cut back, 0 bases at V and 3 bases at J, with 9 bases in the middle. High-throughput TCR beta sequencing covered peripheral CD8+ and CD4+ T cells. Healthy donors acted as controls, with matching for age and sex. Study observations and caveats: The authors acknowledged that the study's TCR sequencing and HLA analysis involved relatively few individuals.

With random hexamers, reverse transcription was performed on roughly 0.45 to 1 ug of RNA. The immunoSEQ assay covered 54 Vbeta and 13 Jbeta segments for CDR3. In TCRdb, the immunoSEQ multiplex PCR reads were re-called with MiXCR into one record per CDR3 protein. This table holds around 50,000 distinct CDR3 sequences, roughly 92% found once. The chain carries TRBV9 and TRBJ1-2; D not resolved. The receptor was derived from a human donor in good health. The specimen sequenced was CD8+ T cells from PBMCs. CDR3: CASSVEGRDYGYTF. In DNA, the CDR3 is TGTGCCAGCAGCGTAGAGGGTAGGGACTATGGCTACACCTTC.